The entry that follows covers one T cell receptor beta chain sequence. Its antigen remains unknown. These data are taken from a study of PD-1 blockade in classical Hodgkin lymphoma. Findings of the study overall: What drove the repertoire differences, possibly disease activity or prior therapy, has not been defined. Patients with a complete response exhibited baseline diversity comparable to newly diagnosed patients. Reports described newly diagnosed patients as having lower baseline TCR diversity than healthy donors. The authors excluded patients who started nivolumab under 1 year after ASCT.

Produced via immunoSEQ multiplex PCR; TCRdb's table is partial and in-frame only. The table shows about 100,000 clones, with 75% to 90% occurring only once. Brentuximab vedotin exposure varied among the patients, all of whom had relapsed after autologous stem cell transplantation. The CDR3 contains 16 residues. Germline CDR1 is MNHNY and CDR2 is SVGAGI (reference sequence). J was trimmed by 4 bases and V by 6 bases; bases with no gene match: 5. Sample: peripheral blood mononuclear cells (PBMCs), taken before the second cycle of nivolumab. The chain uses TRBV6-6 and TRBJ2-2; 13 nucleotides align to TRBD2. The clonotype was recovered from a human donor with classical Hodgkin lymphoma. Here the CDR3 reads CASSPTSGGATGELFF. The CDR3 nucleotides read TGTGCCAGCAGCCCAACTAGCGGGGGGGCCACCGGGGAGCTGTTTTTT.